This TCR beta chain originates from a study of blood T cell repertoires in COVID-19. Study information: The United States, Italy and Spain supplied acute and convalescent COVID-19 samples. The cDNA or gDNA used as material had been derived from T cells, B-cell-depleted T cells, or PBMCs.

The authors' processing: Reference gene primers were amplified, and this amplification served to estimate nucleated cell counts. Libraries were prepared by immunoSEQ multiplex PCR; TCRdb keeps only in-frame clonotypes and omits some of them. V, J and clone size are those of that table, while D and trimming were read from the DNA. Of a few hundred thousand clones listed, around 80% are singletons. Trimming took off 5 bases at V and 1 base at J, with 9 bases between the two ends. The length of the CDR3 is 13 residues. This chain uses TRBV12-3 or TRBV12-4 with TRBJ2-7; the D gene is possibly TRBD1 (5 bases). The source of this sequence is a woman aged 18-29 years with acute or convalescent COVID-19. Sequencing input: peripheral blood. In DNA, the CDR3 is TGTGCCAGCAGTGGGGCCCGATCCTACGAGCAGTACTTC. Translation gives CASSGARSYEQYF.